The next 31 T cell receptor beta chains were all read from a single sample in a study of cytomegalovirus exposure and HLA in healthy donors. In the PCR, 60 Vbeta and 13 Jbeta primers were used. Profiled with immunoSEQ multiplex PCR; TCRdb holds only in-frame clones, not every one. The repertoire consists of roughly 150,000 clones, with more than 75% occurring once and the leading ten covering 1.5%. The sample comprised PBMCs. Receptor source: a girl aged 5-17 years in good health and CMV-seropositive.

The chain has TRBV7-3 and TRBJ1-1, with D tentatively TRBD1 (6 bases). The CDR3 is 13 residues long. Trimming left V 5 bases short and J 5 bases short, with 12 bases between. Germline V gene data show CDR1 as SGHTA and CDR2 as FQGTGA. CDR3 coding DNA: TGTGCCAGCAGCGTGGGACACGTAACTGAAGCTTTCTTT. Translated, it gives CASSVGHVTEAFF.

The chain employs TRBV27 and TRBJ2-7; TRBD2 matches at 9 bases. The V gene's germline CDR1 is MNHEY and CDR2 SMNVEV (reference sequence). V was clipped by 2 bases and J by 5 bases; unmatched bases: 7. CDR3 length: 15 amino acids. CDR3: CASSLMAGGPHEQYF. The CDR3 DNA reads TGTGCCAGCAGTTTAATGGCGGGAGGGCCCCACGAGCAGTACTTC.

There are a few counts of this clone. The chain employs TRBV6-5 and TRBJ2-2, with TRBD2 matching over 11 bases. This CDR3 has 14 residues. Germline lookup yields CDR1 MNHEY and CDR2 SVGAGI. J lost 7 bases, V lost 7 bases, and 5 bases had no gene match. The CDR3 DNA follows: TGTGCCAGCATAGCGGGGGGGCTGGTCGGGGAGCTGTTTTTT. Its protein is CASIAGGLVGELFF.

This chain links TRBV7-3 with TRBJ2-1; 9 positions match TRBD1. CDR1 and CDR2 from the germline V gene are SGHTA and FQGTGA. With 3 bases clipped from V and 6 bases from J, the junction kept 12 bases outside the gene matches. The CDR3 totals 17 residues. The CDR3 spells CASSFLSGTGTFNEQFF. As DNA, the CDR3 is TGTGCCAGCAGCTTCTTGTCCGGGACAGGGACATTCAATGAGCAGTTCTTC.

The chain couples TRBV28 to TRBJ1-4, with no clear D. V shed 2 bases and J shed 5 bases, with 9 bases lying between them. The CDR3 spans 14 residues. Germline CDR1 and CDR2: MDHEN and SYDVKM. CDR3 bases: TGTGCCAGCAGTTTAACAGACCGAAATGAAAAACTGTTTTTT. As protein: CASSLTDRNEKLFF.

This clone has just a few counts. For the CDR3, the DNA is TGTGCCAGCAGCCGATCGACAGGGCTGGACACCGGGGAGCTGTTTTTT. This gives the protein CASSRSTGLDTGELFF. This chain connects TRBV7-9 to TRBJ2-2; 7 nucleotides agree with TRBD1. This CDR3 is built from 16 residues. V gave up 5 bases and J gave up 3 bases; unmatched junction bases: 9. The germline CDR1 and CDR2 sequences are SEHNR and FQNEAQ (reference sequence).

The chain uses TRBV28 and TRBJ2-7; 7 bases line up with TRBD1. The trim removed 3 bases at V and 5 bases at J, leaving 4 bases unmatched. The CDR3 consists of 13 residues. Germline V gives CDR1 MDHEN, CDR2 SYDVKM. The CDR3, as DNA: TGTGCCAGCAGTTTGACAGGGAACCACGAGCAGTACTTC. It encodes CASSLTGNHEQYF.

The chain employs TRBV4-1 and TRBJ2-6, with D tentatively TRBD1 (6 bases). CDR1 MGHRA and CDR2 YSYEKL come from the germline V gene. Trimming left V 3 bases short and J 4 bases short, with 13 bases between. The CDR3 contains 16 residues. CDR3 residues: CASSQFRGTGANVLTF. The CDR3 DNA is TGCGCCAGCAGCCAGTTCAGGGGTACCGGGGCCAACGTCCTGACTTTC.

V usage is TRBV27 and J usage is TRBJ1-1; D uncertain. This CDR3 is 13 amino acids long. Germline V gives CDR1 MNHEY, CDR2 SMNVEV (reference sequence). V shed 4 bases and J shed 5 bases, with 11 bases lying between them. CDR3 nucleotide sequence: TGTGCCAGCAGTTACGGAATCGGGACTGAAGCTTTCTTT. The encoded protein is CASSYGIGTEAFF.

This sequence joins TRBV5-1 and TRBJ2-5, with TRBD2 matching over 9 bases. Germline V gene lookup returns CDR1 SGHRS and CDR2 YFSETQ. The CDR3 extends over 13 amino acids. The V and J ends lost 5 bases and 9 bases, in that order; junction bases with no gene match: 8. The CDR3 region is CASSASGAPAQYF. The CDR3 coding sequence is TGCGCCAGCAGTGCTAGCGGGGCTCCGGCCCAGTACTTC.

The chain recombines TRBV29-1 with TRBJ2-1; 9 bases map to TRBD2. The CDR3 is made up of 12 amino acids. Trimming took 5 bases from V and 12 from J; bases not matched to a gene: 8. The germline V gene has CDR1 SQVTM and CDR2 ANQGSEA. The CDR3 sequence: CSVQREDGGQFF. As DNA, the CDR3 is TGCAGCGTTCAGCGGGAGGACGGGGGGCAGTTCTTC.

This sequence joins TRBV10-2 and TRBJ1-1; D uncertain. CDR1 and CDR2 from the germline V gene are WSHSY and SAAADI. Trimming left V 10 bases short and J 2 bases short, with 11 bases between. The CDR3 is made up of 12 amino acids. For the CDR3, the DNA is TGCGCCATAAGGAGGGATAACACTGAAGCTTTCTTT. This sequence encodes CAIRRDNTEAFF.

This chain uses TRBV27 with TRBJ2-7; D uncertain. V was trimmed by 7 bases and J by 5 bases, leaving 6 bases between them. The germline gives CDR1 MNHEY, CDR2 SMNVEV (reference sequence). This CDR3 has 10 residues. The CDR3 region has the DNA TGTGCCAGCATTCGAGACGAGCAGTACTTC. Amino acid sequence: CASIRDEQYF.

This clone appeared once. The V gene is TRBV7-9, the J gene TRBJ1-3; 10 nucleotides line up with TRBD1. Germline V gene data show CDR1 as SEHNR and CDR2 as FQNEAQ (reference sequence). This CDR3 has 15 residues. The J segment lost 0 bases and the V segment lost 10 bases, leaving 6 bases of the junction unmatched. The CDR3 sequence is CAIGQGVSSGNTIYF. CDR3 in DNA: TGTGCCATTGGACAGGGGGTGAGCTCTGGAAACACCATATATTTT.

To note about this clone: The sample has other DNA sequences that encode this CDR3 too. The chain carries TRBV27 and TRBJ2-7; weak D call: TRBD1 (6 bases). The CDR3 length is 16 residues. Germline V lookup: CDR1 MNHEY, CDR2 SMNVEV (reference sequence). V gave up 0 bases and J gave up 4 bases, with 16 bases separating them. CDR3 coding DNA: TGTGCCAGCAGTTTATCGAGTCGACAGGTGACTTACGAGCAGTACTTC. This sequence encodes CASSLSSRQVTYEQYF.

The V gene is TRBV5-6, the J gene TRBJ2-7, with TRBD2 matching 8 bases. The V segment lost 0 bases and the J segment 2 bases; nucleotides outside the gene matches: 7. CDR3 length: 16 residues. CDR1 and CDR2 from the germline V gene are SGHDT and YYEEEE. This CDR3 reads CASSLGLVGGAYEQYF. For the CDR3, the DNA is TGTGCCAGCAGCTTGGGGTTGGTCGGGGGGGCCTACGAGCAGTACTTC.

The V gene is TRBV7-2, the J gene TRBJ2-1; D gene uncertain. Looked up from germline, CDR1 is SGHTA and CDR2 is FQGNSA. The CDR3 runs 13 residues. Trimming pared 7 bases from V and 9 bases from J, leaving 16 bases between. CDR3 residues: CASNYKGSGEQFF. CDR3 nucleotides: TGTGCCAGCAACTATAAAGGTTCTGGTGAGCAGTTCTTC.

This clone was seen more than once but under ten times. This specimen includes other DNA sequences encoding the same CDR3. The chain couples TRBV27 to TRBJ1-5; 8 bases match TRBD1. In germline, CDR1 is MNHEY, CDR2 SMNVEV (reference sequence). There are 14 residues in the CDR3. Germline trimming cut 5 bases from V and 5 bases from J; bases unmatched to any gene: 5. This chain's CDR3 is CASSLRDRYQPQHF. DNA of the CDR3: TGTGCCAGCAGTCTCCGGGACAGGTATCAGCCCCAGCATTTT.

The chain is built from TRBV2 and TRBJ2-4; 10 bases fit TRBD2. The CDR3 length is 14 residues. The V gene's germline CDR1 is SNHLY and CDR2 FYNNEI. V lost 5 bases and J lost 8; bases outside the gene matches: 6. Written as DNA, the CDR3 is TGTGCCAGCAGTAGAGCGGGGGGGCTAGACATTCAGTACTTC. It codes for CASSRAGGLDIQYF.

The J gene is TRBJ2-3, the V gene TRBV18, with 9 bases lining up with TRBD1. The V segment lost 5 bases and the J segment 1 base; nucleotides outside the gene matches: 4. From germline, CDR1 is KGHSH and CDR2 LQKENI. This CDR3 is 15 amino acids long. In DNA, the CDR3 is TGTGCCAGCTCAGAGGGGACAGGGCGCACAGATACGCAGTATTTT. Its translation: CASSEGTGRTDTQYF. The full variable domain, its missing parts supplied by reference TRBV18 and TRBJ2-3, is NAGVMQNPRHLVRRRGQEARLRCSPMKGHSHVYWYRQLPEEGLKFMVYLQKENIIDESGMPKERFSAEFPKEGPSILRIQQVVRGDSAAYFCASSEGTGRTDTQYFGPGTRLTVL.

This clone was observed once. The V gene is TRBV27, the J gene TRBJ2-7, with 7 nucleotides matching TRBD2. The germline gives CDR1 MNHEY, CDR2 SMNVEV (reference sequence). The CDR3 runs to 16 residues. V lost 5 bases and J lost 4; bases outside the gene matches: 14. Written as DNA, the CDR3 is TGTGCCAGCAGTCCCGGACTAGGACTCTTACGGTACGAGCAGTACTTC. Amino acid sequence: CASSPGLGLLRYEQYF.

The chain joins TRBV6-1 to TRBJ2-5; the match to TRBD1 covers 8 bases. The V gene end was trimmed by 6 bases and the J gene end by 5 bases; junction bases not matched to a gene: 8. The CDR3 length is 14 residues. The germline CDR1 and CDR2 sequences are MNHNS and SASEGT. The CDR3 region has the DNA TGTGCCAGCAGGACAGGGGACCTCCGGGAGACCCAGTACTTC. The encoded protein is CASRTGDLRETQYF.

The CDR3 region has the DNA TGTGCCAGCAGCAAATGGGAGGGGCGAGAGACCCAGTACTTC. Translated: CASSKWEGRETQYF. The genes are TRBV11-2 and TRBJ2-5, with 7 bases aligning to TRBD2. In germline, CDR1 is SGHAT, CDR2 FQNNGV. Trimming took 5 bases from V and 4 from J; bases not matched to a gene: 7. The CDR3 contains 14 residues. The complete variable domain, with remaining parts taken from reference TRBV11-2 and TRBJ2-5, reads EAGVAQSPRYKIIEKRQSVAFWCNPISGHATLYWYQQILGQGPKLLIQFQNNGVVDDSQLPKDRFSAERLKGVDSTLKIQPAKLEDSAVYLCASSKWEGRETQYFGPGTRLLVL.

This clone was recorded only once. The genes are TRBV10-3 and TRBJ2-7, with D hard to call. CDR1 and CDR2 from the germline V gene are ENHRY and SYGVKD. The CDR3 has 13 residues. V lost 3 bases and J 0 bases, leaving 6 bases between the germline ends. The chain's CDR3 is CAISDPGSYEQYF. In DNA form, the CDR3 reads TGTGCCATCAGTGATCCGGGCTCCTACGAGCAGTACTTC.

J is TRBJ2-1 and V is TRBV5-1; TRBD2 agrees at 10 bases. J was trimmed by 6 bases and V by 4 bases; bases with no gene match: 7. Per germline, CDR1 SGHRS and CDR2 YFSETQ. This CDR3 spans 15 amino acids. The CDR3: CASSPGGTSVNEQFF. CDR3 in DNA: TGCGCCAGCAGCCCCGGGGGGACTAGCGTCAATGAGCAGTTCTTC.

This clone occurred once. The chain carries TRBV7-8 and TRBJ2-7; 8 nucleotides line up with TRBD2. Germline loops: CDR1 SGHVS, CDR2 FQNEAQ. CDR3 length equals 17 residues. V lost 1 base to trimming and J lost 2 bases; unmatched junction nucleotides: 10. CDR3 sequence reads: CASSLGRASGLTYEQYF. The DNA for the CDR3 is TGTGCCAGCAGCTTAGGTAGGGCTAGCGGGCTTACCTACGAGCAGTACTTC.

The rearrangement links TRBV10-2 to TRBJ2-7; no firm D call. Germline CDR1 reads WSHSY; CDR2 reads SAAADI. V lost 6 bases, J lost 0 bases, and 9 bases lay in between. The CDR3 covers 13 residues. The DNA of the CDR3 is TGCGCCAGCAGAGCTCACAGCTCCTACGAGCAGTACTTC. It codes for CASRAHSSYEQYF.

The chain has TRBV28 and TRBJ1-2; 7 nucleotides agree with TRBD1. CDR1 and CDR2 (germline): MDHEN, SYDVKM. V was pared by 4 bases and J by 8 bases, with 13 bases of the junction left unmatched. The CDR3 covers 15 residues. CDR3 coding DNA: TGTGCCAGCAGTTCACCCGGGACAGTGCGATGGGGCTACACCTTC. Residues: CASSSPGTVRWGYTF.

The rearrangement joins TRBV14 to TRBJ2-3; D gene uncertain. The V gene lost 2 bases and the J gene lost 1 base, with 16 bases spanning the gap. This CDR3 has 17 residues. Germline CDR1 reads SGHDN; CDR2 reads FVKESK. The CDR3 spells CASSQSVRVGGTDTQYF. The CDR3, as DNA: TGTGCCAGCAGCCAAAGCGTGAGAGTTGGAGGCACAGATACGCAGTATTTT.

The chain links TRBV7-6 to TRBJ1-2; D is ambiguous. V lost 2 bases to trimming and J lost 0 bases, with 4 bases between them. Germline V CDR1 and CDR2: SGHVS, FNYEAQ. This CDR3 contains 13 residues. As DNA, the CDR3 is TGTGCCAGCAGCTTAACAGCTAACTATGGCTACACCTTC. This sequence encodes CASSLTANYGYTF.

This clone was detected once. The chain carries TRBV10-1 and TRBJ1-1; D remains unclear. The CDR3 has 15 amino acids. Germline V gene sequence: CDR1 WNHNN, CDR2 SYGVQD (reference sequence). Trimming cost V 0 bases and J 1 base, with 9 bases left between them. CDR3 sequence reads: CASSESSGRNTEAFF. In nucleotides, the CDR3 is TGCGCCAGCAGTGAGTCAAGTGGTAGGAACACTGAAGCTTTCTTT.